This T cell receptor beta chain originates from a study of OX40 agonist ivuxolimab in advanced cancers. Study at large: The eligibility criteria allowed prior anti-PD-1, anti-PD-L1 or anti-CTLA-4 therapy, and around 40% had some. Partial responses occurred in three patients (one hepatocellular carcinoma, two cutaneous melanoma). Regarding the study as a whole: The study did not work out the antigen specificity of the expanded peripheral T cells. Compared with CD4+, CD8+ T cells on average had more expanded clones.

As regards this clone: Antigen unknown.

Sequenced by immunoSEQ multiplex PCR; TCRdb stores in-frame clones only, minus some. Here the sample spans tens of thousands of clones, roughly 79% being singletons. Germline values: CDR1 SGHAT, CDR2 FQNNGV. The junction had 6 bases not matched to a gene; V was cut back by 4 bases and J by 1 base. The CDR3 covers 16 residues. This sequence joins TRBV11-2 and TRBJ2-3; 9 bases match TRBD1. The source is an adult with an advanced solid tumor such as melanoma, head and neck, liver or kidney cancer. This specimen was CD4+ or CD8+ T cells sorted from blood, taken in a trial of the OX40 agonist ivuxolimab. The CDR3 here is CASSSWTGARTDTQYF. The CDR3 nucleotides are TGTGCCAGCAGCTCCTGGACAGGGGCCCGCACAGATACGCAGTATTTT.